The 5 T cell receptor beta chains in this list originate from one sample, sequenced in a study of blood T cell repertoires in COVID-19. Sequencing was performed with immunoSEQ multiplex PCR; in TCRdb, only in-frame clones are kept and a portion is missing. The data hold about 220,000 clones, with 82% observed a single time. Sequenced input: PBMCs or T cells enriched from blood (not recorded which). These receptors all come from a middle-aged man who had recovered from COVID-19.

This clone came up many times. The chain combines TRBV18 with TRBJ1-3; possible D gene TRBD1, 6 bases. V dropped 4 bases and J dropped 0 bases, with 13 bases sitting between them. In germline, CDR1 is KGHSH, CDR2 LQKENI. This CDR3 is built from 16 residues. CDR3 in amino acids: CASSLDRPGSGNTIYF. CDR3 nucleotide sequence: TGTGCCAGCTCACTGGACAGACCCGGCTCTGGAAACACCATATATTTT.

The chain is built from TRBV9 and TRBJ1-1; maybe TRBD1 (5 bases). Germline values: CDR1 SGDLS, CDR2 YYNGEE. V was shortened by 5 bases and J by 4 bases, with 9 bases between the two germline ends. The CDR3 totals 12 residues. The chain's CDR3 is CASRPGGTEAFF. The CDR3 DNA reads as TGTGCCAGCAGACCCGGGGGCACTGAAGCTTTCTTT.

This clone was observed once. The chain couples TRBV18 to TRBJ1-1, with TRBD1 identical over 7 bases. CDR1 KGHSH and CDR2 LQKENI come from the germline V gene. J gave up 5 bases and V 4 bases, and 1 base lay outside the gene matches. The CDR3 is 12 residues long. DNA for the CDR3: TGTGCCAGCTCACAGGGGGCGACTGAAGCTTTCTTT. The encoded protein is CASSQGATEAFF.

The chain carries TRBV5-4 and TRBJ2-3; unclear D gene. CDR3 length: 11 residues. Trimming shortened V by 4 bases and J by 5 bases, and 5 bases separated the two germline ends. Germline lookup yields CDR1 SGHNT and CDR2 YYREEE (reference sequence). CDR3: CASSGEDTQYF. CDR3 DNA: TGTGCCAGCAGCGGAGAAGATACGCAGTATTTT.

This clone has just one count. The rearrangement joins TRBV19 to TRBJ2-1; D is possibly TRBD2 (6 bases). CDR3 length: 15 residues. CDR1 and CDR2 (germline): LNHDA, SQIVND (reference sequence). Trimming shortened V by 10 bases and J by 0 bases, and 16 bases separated the two germline ends. The DNA of the CDR3 is TGTGCCACTCCCCCGGGACTCAGCTCCTACAATGAGCAGTTCTTC. Residues: CATPPGLSSYNEQFF.